What follows is one TCR beta chain and its context. CDR1 is SNHLY and CDR2 is FYNNEI in the germline V gene. The CDR3 loop spans 14 amino acids. Trimming cost V 2 bases and J 0 bases, with 5 bases left between them. These data are taken from a study of cytomegalovirus exposure and HLA in healthy donors. With 60 Vbeta and 13 Jbeta primers, the PCR was carried out. Using immunoSEQ multiplex PCR, the repertoire was profiled, and TCRdb retains in-frame clones only, with some absent. The sample has around 160,000 clones, over 65% seen once. This TCR came from a man aged 40-49 years in good health and CMV-seropositive. Sequenced sample: PBMCs. The chain joins TRBV2 to TRBJ2-1; D not resolved. CDR3 protein: CASSELSSYNEQFF. The CDR3 coding sequence is TGTGCCAGCAGTGAACTGAGCTCCTACAATGAGCAGTTCTTC.